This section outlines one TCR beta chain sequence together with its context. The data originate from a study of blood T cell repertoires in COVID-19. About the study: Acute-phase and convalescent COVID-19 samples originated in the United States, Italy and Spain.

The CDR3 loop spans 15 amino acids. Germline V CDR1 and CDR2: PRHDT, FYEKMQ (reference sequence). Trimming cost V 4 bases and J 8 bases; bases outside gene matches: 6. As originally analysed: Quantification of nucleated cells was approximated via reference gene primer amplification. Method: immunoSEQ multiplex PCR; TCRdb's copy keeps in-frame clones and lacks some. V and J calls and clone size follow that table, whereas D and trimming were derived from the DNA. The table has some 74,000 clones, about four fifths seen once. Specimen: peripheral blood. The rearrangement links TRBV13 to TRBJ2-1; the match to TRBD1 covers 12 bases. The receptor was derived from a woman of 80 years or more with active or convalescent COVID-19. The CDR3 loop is CASSYGTGGGDEQFF. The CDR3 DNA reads TGTGCCAGCAGCTACGGGACAGGGGGCGGAGATGAGCAGTTCTTC.